This entry is about one T cell receptor (beta chain). No antigen is known for it. TCRdb independently ran MiXCR on the RACE reads; one entry per CDR3 protein. The table has 95,000 or so distinct CDR3 sequences, about 11% seen once; the top ten hold 2.2%. This sample is drawn from a study of human T cells and chemical hapten exposure. About the study: Diphenylcyclopropenone doses were given weekly to the scalps of patients across the roughly 22-week study. Epicutaneous patch tests delivered 0.01% DPC to the upper back, with evaluation at 6 days. Findings and caveats of the study: Healthy individuals' immune responses may differ from those of donors, who had alopecia.

This sample's time point: patch test 1, 2 weeks after DPC sensitization. Treatment given: therapeutic diphenylcyclopropenone sensitization with weekly scalp DPC. Per the germline V gene, CDR1 is ENHRY and CDR2 is SYGVKD. The germline V and J ends were trimmed by 6 bases and 1 base, with 12 bases remaining between them. This CDR3 is 15 amino acids long. Sequenced here: whole blood, sampled in connection with sensitization to the hapten diphenylcyclopropenone (DPC). This sequence originates from a man in his forties or fifties with alopecia areata. Some clones in this sample may be carry-over from other donors' samples. The chain couples TRBV10-3 to TRBJ2-2; perhaps TRBD1 as D (6 bases). The CDR3 DNA sequence: TGTGCCATCAGCGGGACAATAAGGAACACCGGGGAGCTGTTTTTT. Residues: CAISGTIRNTGELFF.